Listed here are 30 T cell receptor beta chains from one sample, sequenced in a study of cytomegalovirus exposure and HLA in healthy donors. A multiplex PCR was run with 60 Vbeta primers and 13 Jbeta primers. Clones were sequenced by immunoSEQ multiplex PCR, and TCRdb holds only the in-frame ones, with some missing. The table shows fewer than 200,000 clones, with roughly 73% occurring only once. The sequencing input was PBMCs. The receptors originated from a woman under 40 in good health and CMV-seronegative.

V usage is TRBV28 and J usage is TRBJ2-1, with D hard to call. Germline CDR1 reads MDHEN; CDR2 reads SYDVKM. The CDR3 contains 17 residues. V gave up 5 bases and J gave up 4 bases, with 21 bases separating them. This chain's CDR3 is CASSIRLITLQYNEQFF. The CDR3 DNA sequence: TGTGCCAGCAGTATCCGACTCATCACACTGCAATACAATGAGCAGTTCTTC. The variable domain in full, completed from reference TRBV28 and TRBJ2-1, reads DVKVTQSSRYLVKRTGEKVFLECVQDMDHENMFWYRQDPGLGLRLIYFSYDVKMKEKGDIPEGYSVSREKKERFSLILESASTNQTSMYLCASSIRLITLQYNEQFFGPGTRLTVL.

The chain employs TRBV19 and TRBJ2-1; TRBD1 agrees at 7 bases. V was pared by 5 bases and J by 3 bases, with 7 bases of the junction left unmatched. CDR3 length: 15 amino acids. The V gene's germline CDR1 is LNHDA and CDR2 SQIVND (reference sequence). The CDR3 DNA sequence: TGTGCCAGTAGTCTCGACAGGGATCGCTACAATGAGCAGTTCTTC. The encoded protein is CASSLDRDRYNEQFF.

The chain joins TRBV29-1 to TRBJ1-2, with D perhaps matching TRBD1 (5 bases). The CDR3 runs 13 residues. Trimming cost V 4 bases and J 3 bases, with 12 bases left between them. The germline V gene has CDR1 SQVTM and CDR2 ANQGSEA. DNA for the CDR3: TGCAGCGTTGGAGCGGGGGGGGACTATGGCTACACCTTC. Protein product: CSVGAGGDYGYTF.

The V and J genes are TRBV7-6 and TRBJ2-7; 14 nucleotides align to TRBD2. Germline CDR1 is SGHVS and CDR2 is FNYEAQ. V shed 4 bases and J 4 bases; nucleotides not matched to a gene: 6. This CDR3 has 16 residues. CDR3 DNA: TGTGCCAGCAGCTCATCCGGGACTAGCGGGAGTTACGAGCAGTACTTC. As protein: CASSSSGTSGSYEQYF.

This chain links TRBV5-4 with TRBJ1-4; TRBD1 aligns across 10 bases. This CDR3 is built from 14 residues. Germline V gene lookup returns CDR1 SGHNT and CDR2 YYREEE (reference sequence). Losses at the gene ends were 4 bases for V and 8 bases for J; bases not matched to a gene: 5. The CDR3 loop is CASSRDRGLEKLFF. CDR3 coding DNA: TGTGCCAGCAGCCGGGACAGGGGATTGGAAAAACTGTTTTTT.

The V call is TRBV9, the J call TRBJ2-5; TRBD2 matches 8 bases. Germline V gene data show CDR1 as SGDLS and CDR2 as YYNGEE. The CDR3 contains 16 residues. V was clipped by 2 bases and J by 4 bases; unmatched bases: 10. CDR3 bases: TGTGCCAGCAGCGTTACTAGCGGAGCGGTCACAGAGACCCAGTACTTC. Translating gives CASSVTSGAVTETQYF.

The CDR3 spells CASSEAGEFTEAFF. CDR3 sequence (DNA): TGTGCCAGCTCGGAGGCGGGGGAGTTCACTGAAGCTTTCTTT. This chain links TRBV6-5 with TRBJ1-1; D perhaps matches TRBD1 (5 bases). Deletions cut 8 bases from V and 4 bases from J, with 17 bases between. CDR1 and CDR2 from the germline V gene are MNHEY and SVGAGI. The CDR3 totals 14 residues.

This sequence joins TRBV11-1 and TRBJ1-3, with TRBD1 as a possible D gene (6 bases). The CDR3 loop spans 17 amino acids. In germline, CDR1 is SGHAT, CDR2 FQDESV (reference sequence). Trimming left V 5 bases short and J 2 bases short, with 19 bases between. The CDR3 sequence is CASSQRPGTSPGNTIYF. For the CDR3, the DNA is TGTGCCAGCAGCCAACGACCCGGGACAAGCCCTGGAAACACCATATATTTT.

The V gene is TRBV27, the J gene TRBJ1-1; 8 bases map to TRBD1. The CDR3 runs to 14 residues. Germline values: CDR1 MNHEY, CDR2 SMNVEV (reference sequence). Trimming at V came to 6 bases and at J to 4 bases, leaving 7 bases not matched to a gene. CDR3 amino acids: CASRTGVTSTEAFF. CDR3 in DNA: TGTGCCAGCAGGACAGGGGTAACGAGCACTGAAGCTTTCTTT.

V gene TRBV21-1 combines with J gene TRBJ2-2; the D call of TRBD1 is as the table states it, not checked on the DNA. TRBV21-1 is marked as a pseudogene. The CDR3 extends over 17 amino acids. Written as DNA, the CDR3 is TGTGCCAGCAGGGGGGAGCCGGACAGGGGTTACACCGGGGAGCTGTTTTTT. It specifies CASRGEPDRGYTGELFF.

The rearrangement uses TRBV7-2 and TRBJ2-3; D is unclear. The CDR3 has 13 residues. Germline V lookup: CDR1 SGHTA, CDR2 FQGNSA. V was pared by 2 bases and J by 5 bases, with 8 bases between. The CDR3 reads CASSLSPRDTQYF. Here the CDR3 DNA reads TGTGCCAGCAGCTTATCTCCCAGAGATACGCAGTATTTT.

The CDR3 sequence: CASSPRVGELFF. The CDR3 region has the DNA TGTGCCAGCTCACCGAGGGTCGGGGAGCTGTTTTTT. The rearrangement uses TRBV18 and TRBJ2-2; D may be TRBD2 (5 bases). From germline, CDR1 is KGHSH and CDR2 LQKENI. This CDR3 has 12 amino acids. V shed 3 bases and J shed 7 bases, with 6 bases lying between them.

The rearrangement links TRBV10-3 to TRBJ2-7; 7 nucleotides align to TRBD2. Trimming at V came to 2 bases and at J to 6 bases, leaving 4 bases not matched to a gene. Germline V gene sequence: CDR1 ENHRY, CDR2 SYGVKD. CDR3 length equals 13 residues. The DNA of the CDR3 is TGTGCCATCAGTGAGCCCAGGGAGGGCGAGCAGTACTTC. Its protein is CAISEPREGEQYF.

CDR3: CASSLRDRGLETQYF. CDR3 in DNA: TGTGCCAGCAGCTTACGGGACAGGGGGCTCGAGACCCAGTACTTC. This chain uses TRBV11-2 with TRBJ2-5, with 12 bases lining up with TRBD1. Trimming at V came to 2 bases and at J to 5 bases, leaving 3 bases not matched to a gene. CDR3 size: 15 residues. Germline CDR1 SGHAT, CDR2 FQNNGV.

The gene calls are TRBV4-1 and TRBJ2-5; TRBD2 might be the D (5 bases). Germline CDR1 reads MGHRA; CDR2 reads YSYEKL. The CDR3 is 15 residues long. The germline V and J ends were trimmed by 2 bases and 5 bases, with 15 bases remaining between them. The CDR3: CASSQSPGRGETQYF. Written as DNA, the CDR3 is TGCGCCAGCAGCCAAAGCCCGGGGAGAGGGGAGACCCAGTACTTC.

This clone was recorded once. It differs at one base from a far larger clone, so likely a read error. This rearrangement joins TRBV5-4 to TRBJ1-5, with 9 bases aligning to TRBD1. Trimming took 4 bases from V and 5 from J; bases not matched to a gene: 1. The CDR3 has 13 residues. Germline-derived CDR1 and CDR2 are SGHNT and YYREEE (reference sequence). The chain's CDR3 is CASSGQGYQPQHF. Written as DNA, the CDR3 is TGTGCCAGCAGCGGACAGGGGTATCAGCCCCAGCATTTT.

This rearrangement joins TRBV5-1 to TRBJ2-2; 8 bases agree with TRBD1. The germline V gene encodes CDR1 SGHRS and CDR2 YFSETQ. The CDR3 sequence is 16 residues long. The trim removed 1 base at V and 1 base at J, leaving 3 bases unmatched. CDR3 sequence reads: CASSLTGTGNTGELFF. The CDR3 DNA is TGCGCCAGCAGCTTGACCGGGACAGGGAACACCGGGGAGCTGTTTTTT.

The J gene is TRBJ2-3, the V gene TRBV4-1; 8 bases fit TRBD2. The ends lost 3 bases at V and 2 bases at J; junction bases unmatched: 16. The CDR3 loop spans 19 amino acids. Germline lookup yields CDR1 MGHRA and CDR2 YSYEKL. The CDR3 coding sequence is TGCGCCAGCAGCCACCCCATAACGGGTATAGCGGGATACACAGATACGCAGTATTTT. Protein sequence: CASSHPITGIAGYTDTQYF.

The chain uses TRBV2 and TRBJ2-7; 7 nucleotides agree with TRBD1. The CDR3 sequence is 13 residues long. In germline, CDR1 is SNHLY, CDR2 FYNNEI. V lost 7 bases and J lost 1; bases outside the gene matches: 4. In DNA form, the CDR3 reads TGTGCCAGCACCCCGGACAGGTCCTACGAGCAGTACTTC. Its translation is CASTPDRSYEQYF.

The V call is TRBV5-1, the J call TRBJ2-7, with a weak D call TRBD2 (5 bases). The CDR3 length is 15 residues. Between the trimmed V and J ends, which lost 0 bases and 0 bases, there was a span of 10 bases. Germline loops: CDR1 SGHRS, CDR2 YFSETQ. CDR3 nucleotides: TGCGCCAGCAGCTTGGACGGACTCAGCTCCTACGAGCAGTACTTC. This codes for CASSLDGLSSYEQYF.

CDR3 loop: CASSQTGGRGNQPQHF. The CDR3 bases are TGTGCCAGCAGCCAGACAGGGGGACGGGGCAATCAGCCCCAGCATTTT. The gene calls are TRBV5-6 and TRBJ1-5; 9 nucleotides line up with TRBD1. The CDR3 is 16 residues long. V lost 4 bases, J lost 2 bases, and 7 bases stayed unmatched. Germline lookup yields CDR1 SGHDT and CDR2 YYEEEE.

This clone was seen only a few times. V and J are TRBV7-9 and TRBJ2-2; 9 positions agree with TRBD1. CDR3 length: 17 amino acids. The germline V gene has CDR1 SEHNR and CDR2 FQNEAQ (reference sequence). V lost 4 bases and J lost 1; bases outside the gene matches: 7. The CDR3 reads CASSYSRDRVNTGELFF. The DNA of the CDR3 is TGTGCCAGCAGCTATAGCCGGGACAGGGTGAACACCGGGGAGCTGTTTTTT. The full variable domain, completed using reference TRBV7-9 and TRBJ2-2, is DTGVSQNPRHKITKRGQNVTFRCDPISEHNRLYWYRQTLGQGPEFLTYFQNEAQLEKSRLLSDRFSAERPKGSFSTLEIQRTEQGDSAMYLCASSYSRDRVNTGELFFGEGSRLTVL.

The chain has TRBV15 and TRBJ1-4; D uncertain. CDR3 size: 15 residues. CDR1 and CDR2 from the germline V gene are LNHNV and YYDKDF (reference sequence). Trimming cost V 5 bases and J 7 bases, with 17 bases left between them. CDR3 sequence reads: CATSGTNTRVEKLFF. In nucleotides, the CDR3 is TGTGCCACCAGCGGCACGAACACACGGGTTGAAAAACTGTTTTTT.

CDR3 protein: CASSRDSDEQYF. The DNA of the CDR3 is TGTGCCAGCAGTCGGGACTCGGACGAGCAGTACTTC. The chain has TRBV11-2 and TRBJ2-7; a weak D match, TRBD2 (6 bases). The CDR3 is 12 residues long. Trimming stripped 6 bases from V and 5 bases from J, with 11 bases between. Germline lookup yields CDR1 SGHAT and CDR2 FQNNGV.

This chain connects TRBV7-2 to TRBJ2-3; 8 nucleotides agree with TRBD2. Germline values: CDR1 SGHTA, CDR2 FQGNSA. The CDR3 sequence is 16 residues long. V lost 2 bases and J lost 0; bases outside the gene matches: 4. The CDR3 DNA sequence: TGTGCCAGCAGCTTACGGGGCGGGGGGAGCACAGATACGCAGTATTTT. Translating it yields CASSLRGGGSTDTQYF.

In this sample, this clone turned up a few times. The V call is TRBV6-5, the J call TRBJ1-1; D is undetermined. The germline CDR1 and CDR2 sequences are MNHEY and SVGAGI. V was shortened by 8 bases and J by 0 bases, with 7 bases between the two germline ends. The CDR3 sequence is 12 residues long. As DNA, the CDR3 is TGTGCCAGCCTAGGAGTGAACACTGAAGCTTTCTTT. The encoded protein is CASLGVNTEAFF.

This clone was observed a single time. The rearrangement links TRBV7-9 to TRBJ1-1; 10 nucleotides line up with TRBD1. V lost 6 bases to trimming and J lost 9 bases; unmatched junction nucleotides: 10. The CDR3 runs 14 residues. Germline CDR1 SEHNR, CDR2 FQNEAQ (reference sequence). The CDR3, as DNA: TGTGCCAGCAGTAACCCCGGGACAGGGGAAAAAGCTTTCTTT. This sequence encodes CASSNPGTGEKAFF.

The chain recombines TRBV9 with TRBJ2-7; TRBD2 matches at 10 bases. The CDR3 has 16 residues. With V trimmed by 0 bases and J by 4 bases, 7 bases remained unmatched. Germline V gene data show CDR1 as SGDLS and CDR2 as YYNGEE. Here the CDR3 reads CASSVVELAGLYEQYF. In DNA, the CDR3 is TGTGCCAGCAGCGTAGTCGAACTAGCGGGATTATACGAGCAGTACTTC.

The CDR3 protein is CASSSEDIFLSGNTIYF. In DNA, the CDR3 is TGTGCCAGCAGCTCAGAGGACATCTTTTTATCTGGAAACACCATATATTTT. The chain recombines TRBV5-5 with TRBJ1-3; a weak D match, TRBD1 (5 bases). Germline CDR1 is SGHKS and CDR2 is YYEKEE (reference sequence). With 3 bases removed from V and 1 base from J, the gap between germline ends came to 17 bases. The CDR3 has 17 residues.

The chain has TRBV19 and TRBJ1-2; 9 positions agree with TRBD1. J gave up 4 bases and V 6 bases, and 6 bases lay outside the gene matches. The CDR3 has 14 residues. The germline gives CDR1 LNHDA, CDR2 SQIVND (reference sequence). The CDR3 sequence is CASRDRGYAYGYTF. The CDR3, as DNA: TGTGCCAGTAGAGACAGGGGGTATGCCTATGGCTACACCTTC.